This T cell receptor beta chain was captured by sequencing in a study of cytomegalovirus exposure and HLA in healthy donors. Study context: A previous analysis identified 100 million to 120 million unique TCR beta sequences derived from 180 million or so T cells. Genotyping of more than 300 donors showed that over 65% belonged to the Caucasian-associated ancestry cluster.

Healthy bone marrow donors supplied every sample. The table lists this clone with a few counts. Its specificity is not known. This CDR3 is built from 14 residues. V lost 5 bases and J lost 6; bases outside the gene matches: 7. The germline CDR1 and CDR2 sequences are SGHVS and FQNEAQ. Study-level results: The classifier reportedly diagnosed cytomegalovirus status with high sensitivity and specificity.

Primers included in the PCR were 60 Vbeta and 13 Jbeta primers. The protocol was immunoSEQ multiplex PCR, while the TCRdb copy is restricted to in-frame clones and leaves out a portion. The sample yields roughly 190,000 clones, over 60% seen once. This sequence was found in a man aged 25-45 years in good health and CMV-seropositive. J is TRBJ2-1 and V is TRBV7-8, with 7 bases matching TRBD2. The sample taken for sequencing was PBMCs. The CDR3, as DNA: TGTGCCAGCAGCAGACAGCGGGATCTCAATGAGCAGTTCTTC. Translation gives CASSRQRDLNEQFF.